The entry below describes one T cell receptor beta chain. Its antigen is still unknown. The data were obtained in a study of cytotoxic CD8 clonotypes in ibrutinib-treated CLL. In the study overall: Among responders, roughly 24 were partial and 2 complete; after median approximately six years, about 15 stayed remitted and some 12 progressed. Study-wide results and limits: Sustained-remission and progressing patients had unequal sampling times.

Germline CDR1 and CDR2: SEHNR and FQNEAQ (reference sequence). This CDR3 is built from 15 residues. V lost 4 bases, J lost 4 bases, and 6 bases stayed unmatched. Profiling relied on immunoSEQ multiplex PCR, and the TCRdb table lists in-frame clones only, not all of them. Here the sample spans about 130,000 clones, approximately 85% being singletons. The material sequenced was PBMCs, taken after 24 months of ibrutinib treatment. This rearrangement joins TRBV7-9 to TRBJ2-1; 8 nucleotides line up with TRBD2. The TCR comes from a human donor with chronic lymphocytic leukemia. CDR3 protein: CASSSLAGLYNEQFF. In DNA, the CDR3 is TGTGCCAGCAGCTCGCTAGCGGGCCTTTACAATGAGCAGTTCTTC.